This TCR beta chain originates from a study of radiation and T cells in renal cell carcinoma. Study information: Nephrectomy followed 15 Gy stereotactic body radiation by 4 weeks. Notes on the study in general: In blood, top tumor clones expanded by 2 weeks, shrinking by 4.

Data came from immunoSEQ multiplex PCR; TCRdb stores just in-frame clones and leaves some out. The sample has some 70,000 clones, 82% seen once. Time point noted: blood 2 weeks post-SBRT. Treatment reported: 15 Gy SBRT to primary tumor, nephrectomy 4 weeks later. After SBRT, blood was collected at 2 and 4 weeks, plus baseline. The patient's renal cell carcinoma had clear cell pathology. With regard to this clone: The antigen is unknown.

This material consisted of blood, taken from a patient whose treatment included radiotherapy and nephrectomy. The clonotype was recovered from a man between 60 and 75 years old with renal cell carcinoma.

The DNA for the CDR3 is TGTGCCAGCAGCCCCCAACAGGGGGCGCACGAGACCCAGTACTTC. Translation gives CASSPQQGAHETQYF. The chain links TRBV9 to TRBJ2-5; 9 bases align to TRBD1. V gave up 4 bases and J gave up 5 bases; unmatched junction bases: 9. Per germline, CDR1 SGDLS and CDR2 YYNGEE. CDR3 size: 15 residues.